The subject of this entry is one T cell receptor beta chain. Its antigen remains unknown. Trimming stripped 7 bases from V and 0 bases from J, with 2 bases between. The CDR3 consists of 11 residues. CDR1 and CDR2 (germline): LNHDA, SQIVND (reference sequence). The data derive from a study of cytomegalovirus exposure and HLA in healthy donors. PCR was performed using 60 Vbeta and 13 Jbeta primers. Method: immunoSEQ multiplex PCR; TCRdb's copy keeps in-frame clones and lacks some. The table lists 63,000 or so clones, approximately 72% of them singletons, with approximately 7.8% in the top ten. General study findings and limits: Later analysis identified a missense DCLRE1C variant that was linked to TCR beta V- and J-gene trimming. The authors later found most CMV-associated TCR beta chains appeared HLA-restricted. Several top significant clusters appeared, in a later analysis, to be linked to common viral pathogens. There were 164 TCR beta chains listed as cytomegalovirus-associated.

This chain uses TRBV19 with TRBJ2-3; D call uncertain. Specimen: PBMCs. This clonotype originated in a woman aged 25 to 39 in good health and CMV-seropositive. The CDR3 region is CASTSTDTQYF. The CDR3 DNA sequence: TGTGCCAGTACTAGCACAGATACGCAGTATTTT.